This T cell receptor (beta chain) was recorded in a study of blood T cell repertoires in COVID-19 (dated by TCRdb to 2018 to 2020). Regarding the complete study: Samples covering the acute and convalescent phases of COVID-19 were provided by collaborators in the United States, Italy and Spain. The prospective study material was composed of cDNA or gDNA derived from T cells, B-cell-depleted T cells, or PBMCs. A de-identified subject ID, COVID-19 status, age in years and sex were almost always included in the sample metadata. Where available, HLA class I and class II types were taken from metadata supplied by the sample provider and were not determined by assay-based typing. The repertoires were made available in a free public database intended to serve as a resource for research on the immune response to SARS-CoV-2. Subjects who had been exposed to COVID-19, were actively infected with it, or had recovered from it provided the deeply sampled blood TCRbeta repertoires that made up the dataset. The samples were drawn from the first 160 participants of the ongoing ImmuneRACE study and from roughly 1,300 subjects provided by 6 global collaborators. Results and caveats for the whole study, not just this receptor: The amount of clinical and demographic metadata varied by source and participant and was provided uncurated.

This clone was counted a single time. There is no known antigen for this receptor. Base qualities are not at hand, and no much larger clone is one base apart. One collaborating source in Seattle enrolled patients while the patients were actively infected and followed the patients over time throughout the course of disease. The collaborating institutions used their own protocols to collect whole blood in K2EDTA tubes. For TCRbeta analysis, collaborators shipped samples in one of three forms: frozen whole blood, isolated PBMCs, or DNA extracted from either of those sample types. TCRbeta CDR3 regions were amplified from genomic DNA by means of the immunoSEQ Assay, a bias-controlled multiplex PCR. Concerning the study's data processing: The number of nucleated cells in each sample was estimated by amplification of reference gene primers within the assay. To quantify the absolute abundance of each unique TCRbeta CDR3 rearrangement, sequence reads were collapsed and filtered. For each sample, productive Simpson clonality was calculated by taking the square root of Simpson's diversity index across productive rearrangements. The table was pulled from immuneACCESS by TCRdb, which kept in-frame rearrangements only. Such tables lose some clones; where checked, under half of the loss comes from unresolved V genes, and the rest has no known cause. That table furnishes V, J and clone size, whereas the DNA furnished D and trimming. This sample lists approximately 200,000 clones; roughly 81% were detected once. The top ten hold 12% of the sample.

The clonotype was recovered from a woman older than 75 with COVID-19, enrolled during active disease. Sequenced material: peripheral blood.

The nucleotide sequence is given as TGTGCCAGCAGTCCCCGGGGGAGCTCCTACGAGCAGTACTTC. The translation is CASSPRGSSYEQYF. The V gene is TRBV6-1 and the J gene is TRBJ2-7, with TRBD2 as a weak D call on 6 bases. V is reduced by 5 bases and J by 0 bases, leaving a spacing of 11 bases between them. The germline V gene provides CDR1 MNHNS and CDR2 SASEGT. Inclusive of the bounding cysteine and phenylalanine, the CDR3 is 14 residues long. Only CDR3 DNA is held: 42 bases, read in frame from base 1.